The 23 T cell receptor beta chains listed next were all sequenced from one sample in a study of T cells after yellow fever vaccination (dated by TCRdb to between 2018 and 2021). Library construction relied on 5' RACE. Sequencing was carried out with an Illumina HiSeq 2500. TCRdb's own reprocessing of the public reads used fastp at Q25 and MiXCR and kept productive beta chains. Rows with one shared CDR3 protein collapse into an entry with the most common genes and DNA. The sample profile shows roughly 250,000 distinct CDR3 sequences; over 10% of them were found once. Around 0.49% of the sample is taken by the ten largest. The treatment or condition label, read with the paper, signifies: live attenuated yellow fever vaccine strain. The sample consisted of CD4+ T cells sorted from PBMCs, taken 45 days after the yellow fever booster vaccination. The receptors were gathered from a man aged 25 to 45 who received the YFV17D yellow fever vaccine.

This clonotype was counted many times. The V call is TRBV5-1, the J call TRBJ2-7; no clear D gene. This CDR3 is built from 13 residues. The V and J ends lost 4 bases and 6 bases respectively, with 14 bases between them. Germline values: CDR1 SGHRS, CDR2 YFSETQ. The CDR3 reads CASSPGSGREQYF. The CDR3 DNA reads TGCGCCAGCAGCCCCGGTTCAGGTCGCGAGCAGTACTTC.

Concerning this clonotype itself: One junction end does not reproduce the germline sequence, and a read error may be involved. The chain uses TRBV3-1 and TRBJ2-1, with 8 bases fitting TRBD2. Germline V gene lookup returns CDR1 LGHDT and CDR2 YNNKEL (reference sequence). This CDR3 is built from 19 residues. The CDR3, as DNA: TGTGCCTGCAGTTTGTTGGGAAGGCGGGTAATAGCGGGAATCGATGAGCAGTTCTTC. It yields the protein CACSLLGRRVIAGIDEQFF.

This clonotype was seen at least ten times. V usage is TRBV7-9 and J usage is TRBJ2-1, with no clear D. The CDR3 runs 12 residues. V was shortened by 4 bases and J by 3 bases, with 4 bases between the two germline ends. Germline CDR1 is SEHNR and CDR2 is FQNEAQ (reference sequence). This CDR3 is CASSSHYNEQFF. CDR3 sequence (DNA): TGTGCCAGCAGCTCCCACTACAATGAGCAGTTCTTC.

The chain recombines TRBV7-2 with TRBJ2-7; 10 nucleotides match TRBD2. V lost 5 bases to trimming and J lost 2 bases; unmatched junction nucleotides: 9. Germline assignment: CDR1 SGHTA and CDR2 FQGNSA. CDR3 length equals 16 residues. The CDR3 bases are TGTGCCAGCAGCCCCAGTAGCGGGAGGACCACCTACGAGCAGTACTTC. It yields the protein CASSPSSGRTTYEQYF.

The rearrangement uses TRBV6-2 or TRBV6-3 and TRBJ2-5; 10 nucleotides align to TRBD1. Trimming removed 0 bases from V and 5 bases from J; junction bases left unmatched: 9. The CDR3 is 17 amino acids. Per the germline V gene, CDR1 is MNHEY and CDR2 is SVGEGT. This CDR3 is CASSYSVGTGVSETQYF. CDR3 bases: TGTGCCAGCAGTTACTCGGTCGGGACAGGGGTTTCGGAGACCCAGTACTTC.

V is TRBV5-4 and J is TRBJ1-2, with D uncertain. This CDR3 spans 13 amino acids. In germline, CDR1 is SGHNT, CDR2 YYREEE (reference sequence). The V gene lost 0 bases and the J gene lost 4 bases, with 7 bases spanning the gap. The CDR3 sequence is CASSLDQGYGYTF. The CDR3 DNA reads TGTGCCAGCAGCTTGGACCAAGGCTATGGCTACACCTTC.

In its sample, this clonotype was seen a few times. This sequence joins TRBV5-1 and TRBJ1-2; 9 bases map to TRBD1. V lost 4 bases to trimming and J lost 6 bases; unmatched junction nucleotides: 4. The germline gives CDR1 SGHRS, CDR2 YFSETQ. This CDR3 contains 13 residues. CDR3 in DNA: TGCGCCAGCAGCCCGAGGACAGGGGATGGCTACACCTTC. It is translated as CASSPRTGDGYTF. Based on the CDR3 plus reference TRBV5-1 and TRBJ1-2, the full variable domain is KAGVTQTPRYLIKTRGQQVTLSCSPISGHRSVSWYQQTPGQGLQFLFEYFSETQRNKGNFPGRFSGRQFSNSRSEMNVSTLELGDSALYLCASSPRTGDGYTFGSGTRLTVV.

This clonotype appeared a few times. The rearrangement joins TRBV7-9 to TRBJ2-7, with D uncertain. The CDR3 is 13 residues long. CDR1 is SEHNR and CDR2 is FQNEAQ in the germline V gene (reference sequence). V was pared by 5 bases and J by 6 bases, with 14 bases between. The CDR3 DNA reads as TGTGCCAGCAGCCCGACCGACTTGGGCGAGCAGTACTTC. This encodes CASSPTDLGEQYF.

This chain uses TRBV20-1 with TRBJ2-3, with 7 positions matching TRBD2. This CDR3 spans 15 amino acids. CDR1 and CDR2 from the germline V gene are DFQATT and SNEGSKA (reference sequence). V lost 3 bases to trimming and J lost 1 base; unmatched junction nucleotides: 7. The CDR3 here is CSARTAGVRTDTQYF. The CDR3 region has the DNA TGCAGTGCTAGGACCGCGGGAGTACGCACAGATACGCAGTATTTT.

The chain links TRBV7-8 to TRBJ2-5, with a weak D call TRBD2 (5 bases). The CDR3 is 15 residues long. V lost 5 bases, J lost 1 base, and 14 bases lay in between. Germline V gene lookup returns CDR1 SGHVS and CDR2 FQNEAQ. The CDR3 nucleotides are TGTGCCAGCAGCCGTAGCGCGAGCAGCCAAGAGACCCAGTACTTC. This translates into CASSRSASSQETQYF.

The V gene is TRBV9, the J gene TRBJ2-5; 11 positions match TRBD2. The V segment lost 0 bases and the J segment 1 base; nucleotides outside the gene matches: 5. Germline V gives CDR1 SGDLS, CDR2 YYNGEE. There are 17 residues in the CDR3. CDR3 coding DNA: TGTGCCAGCAGCGTAGCGCTAGCGGGAGGATCCCAAGAGACCCAGTACTTC. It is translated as CASSVALAGGSQETQYF.

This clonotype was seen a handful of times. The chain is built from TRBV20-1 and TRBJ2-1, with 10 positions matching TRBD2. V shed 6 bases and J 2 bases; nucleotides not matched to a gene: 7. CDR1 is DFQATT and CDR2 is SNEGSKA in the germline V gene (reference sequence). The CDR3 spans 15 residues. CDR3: CSATLSGRAYNEQFF. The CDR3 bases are TGCAGTGCCACCCTCAGCGGGAGGGCCTACAATGAGCAGTTCTTC.

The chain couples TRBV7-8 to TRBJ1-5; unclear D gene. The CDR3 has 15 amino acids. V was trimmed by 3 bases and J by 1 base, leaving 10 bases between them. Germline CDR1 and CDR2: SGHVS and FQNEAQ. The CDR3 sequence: CASSLKFGSNQPQHF. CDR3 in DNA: TGTGCCAGCAGCTTGAAATTCGGAAGCAATCAGCCCCAGCATTTT. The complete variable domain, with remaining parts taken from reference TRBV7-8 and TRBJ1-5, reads GAGVSQSPRYKVAKRGQDVALRCDPISGHVSLFWYQQALGQGPEFLTYFQNEAQLDKSGLPSDRFFAERPEGSVSTLKIQRTQQEDSAVYLCASSLKFGSNQPQHFGDGTRLSIL.

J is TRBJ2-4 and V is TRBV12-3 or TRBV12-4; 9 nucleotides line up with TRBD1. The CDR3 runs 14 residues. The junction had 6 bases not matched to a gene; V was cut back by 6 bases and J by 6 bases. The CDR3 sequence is CASSWGTGTNIQYF. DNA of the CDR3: TGTGCCAGCAGCTGGGGGACAGGGACAAACATTCAGTACTTC.

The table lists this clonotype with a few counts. CDR3: CASSLAPGGSGANVLTF. The DNA of the CDR3 is TGTGCCAGCAGCTTGGCCCCAGGAGGCTCTGGGGCCAACGTCCTGACTTTC. The chain combines TRBV5-5 with TRBJ2-6, with a possible D match to TRBD2 (5 bases). Germline V gives CDR1 SGHKS, CDR2 YYEKEE (reference sequence). Trimming took 0 bases from V and 0 from J, leaving 10 bases between them. The CDR3 sequence is 17 residues long.

CDR3 loop: CASSLVGDRGYTF. The CDR3 DNA reads as TGCGCCAGCAGCTTGGTAGGGGATCGTGGCTACACCTTC. The J gene is TRBJ1-2, the V gene TRBV5-1; the D gene is possibly TRBD1 (5 bases). The V gene lost 0 bases and the J gene lost 7 bases, with 10 bases spanning the gap. The length of the CDR3 is 13 residues. Germline V gene lookup returns CDR1 SGHRS and CDR2 YFSETQ.

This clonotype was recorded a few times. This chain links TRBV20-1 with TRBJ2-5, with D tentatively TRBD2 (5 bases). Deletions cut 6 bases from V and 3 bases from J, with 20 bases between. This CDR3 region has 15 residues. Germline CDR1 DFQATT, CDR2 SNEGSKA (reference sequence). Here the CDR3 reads CSAAVAKRPEETQYF. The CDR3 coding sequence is TGCAGTGCCGCGGTGGCGAAGCGGCCGGAAGAGACCCAGTACTTC.

The CDR3 sequence is CASSLGSAQYF. The CDR3 nucleotides read TGTGCCAGCAGCTTGGGGTCGGCCCAGTACTTC. This rearrangement joins TRBV7-6 to TRBJ2-5; D unresolved. V lost 3 bases and J lost 9, with 8 bases in between. The CDR3 extends over 11 amino acids. From germline, CDR1 is SGHVS and CDR2 FNYEAQ. Combining the CDR3 with reference TRBV7-6 and TRBJ2-5 gives the whole variable domain GAGVSQSPRYKVTKRGQDVALRCDPISGHVSLYWYRQALGQGPEFLTYFNYEAQQDKSGLPNDRFSAERPEGSISTLTIQRTEQRDSAMYRCASSLGSAQYFGPGTRLLVL.

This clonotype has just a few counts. In nucleotides, the CDR3 is TGTGCCAGCAGCTTGGTAGCGCCGGTCGGGGAGCTGTTTTTT. It encodes CASSLVAPVGELFF. The chain links TRBV5-6 to TRBJ2-2, with D tentatively TRBD2 (5 bases). V was pared by 0 bases and J by 7 bases, with 10 bases between. CDR3 length: 14 residues. Germline CDR1 is SGHDT and CDR2 is YYEEEE.

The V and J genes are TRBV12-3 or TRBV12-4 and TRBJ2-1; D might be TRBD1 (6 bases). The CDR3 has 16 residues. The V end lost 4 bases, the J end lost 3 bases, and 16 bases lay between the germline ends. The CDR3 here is CASSSAPGQFYNEQFF. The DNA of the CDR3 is TGTGCCAGCAGTTCCGCCCCCGGACAGTTCTACAATGAGCAGTTCTTC.

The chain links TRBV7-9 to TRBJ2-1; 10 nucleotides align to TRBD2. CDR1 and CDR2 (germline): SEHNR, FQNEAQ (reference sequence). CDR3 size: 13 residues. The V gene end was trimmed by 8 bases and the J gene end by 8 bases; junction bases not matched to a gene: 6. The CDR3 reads CASLLAGGYEQFF. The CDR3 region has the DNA TGTGCCAGCTTGTTAGCGGGAGGTTATGAGCAGTTCTTC.

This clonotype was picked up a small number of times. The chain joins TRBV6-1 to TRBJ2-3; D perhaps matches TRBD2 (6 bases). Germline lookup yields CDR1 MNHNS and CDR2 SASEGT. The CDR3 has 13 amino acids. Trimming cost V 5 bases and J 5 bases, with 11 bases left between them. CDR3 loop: CASSPSGRDTQYF. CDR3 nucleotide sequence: TGTGCCAGCAGTCCGTCCGGGAGAGATACGCAGTATTTT.

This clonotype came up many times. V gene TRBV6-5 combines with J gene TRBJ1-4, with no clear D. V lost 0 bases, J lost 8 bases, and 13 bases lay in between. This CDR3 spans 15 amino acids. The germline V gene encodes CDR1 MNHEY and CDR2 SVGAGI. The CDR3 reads CASSYSAGFGEKLFF. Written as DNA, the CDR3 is TGTGCCAGCAGTTACTCTGCCGGGTTTGGAGAAAAACTGTTTTTT.